Included here is one T cell receptor beta chain sequence, with context. The data stem from a study of blood T cell repertoires in COVID-19. Authors' processing steps: Estimation of nucleated cell counts relied on the amplification of reference gene primers. Profiled with immunoSEQ multiplex PCR; TCRdb holds only in-frame clones, not every one. D and trimming come from the DNA, and the V and J calls and clone size come from that table. The repertoire has about 99,000 clones, 84% of them found once; the top ten carry less than 2%. The CDR3 runs to 17 residues. Germline assignment: CDR1 SGHVS and CDR2 FQNEAQ. J was trimmed by 9 bases and V by 0 bases; bases with no gene match: 12.

Sequenced material: peripheral blood. This TCR came from a man between 65 and 85 years old with active or convalescent COVID-19. The chain recombines TRBV7-8 with TRBJ2-1; 9 nucleotides align to TRBD2. CDR3 sequence: CASSLASGSGGLGEQFF. CDR3 coding DNA: TGTGCCAGCAGCTTAGCGAGCGGTAGCGGGGGTTTGGGTGAGCAGTTCTTC. Filled out from reference TRBV7-8 and TRBJ2-1, the complete variable domain reads GAGVSQSPRYKVAKRGQDVALRCDPISGHVSLFWYQQALGQGPEFLTYFQNEAQLDKSGLPSDRFFAERPEGSVSTLKIQRTQQEDSAVYLCASSLASGSGGLGEQFFGPGTRLTVL.